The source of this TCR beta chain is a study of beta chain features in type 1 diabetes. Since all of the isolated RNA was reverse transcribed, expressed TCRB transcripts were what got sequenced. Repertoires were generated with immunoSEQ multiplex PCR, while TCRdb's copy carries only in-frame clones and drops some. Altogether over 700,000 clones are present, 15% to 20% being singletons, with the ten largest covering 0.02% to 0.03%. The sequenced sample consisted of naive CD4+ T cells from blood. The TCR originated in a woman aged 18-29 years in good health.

The CDR3 DNA sequence: TGTGCCAGCAGCCAAGATCATTTGGGCAGGGACACTGAAGCTTTCTTT. Its translation: CASSQDHLGRDTEAFF. V gene TRBV4-2 combines with J gene TRBJ1-1; D might be TRBD1 (5 bases). The CDR3 contains 16 residues. Germline V gene sequence: CDR1 LGHNA, CDR2 YNFKEQ. The V end lost 0 bases, the J end lost 3 bases, and 14 bases lay between the germline ends.